The clone carrying this T cell receptor beta chain was recorded at least ten times. The TCR library protocol was used to attach unique molecular identifiers. These identifiers were attached to individual cDNA molecules. TCRdb itself ran the 5' RACE reads through MiXCR, one entry per CDR3 protein. The table records some 34,000 distinct CDR3 sequences, roughly 9.7% of them present only once. CDR1 is KGHSH and CDR2 is LQKENI in the germline V gene. The CDR3 totals 16 residues. V was pared by 2 bases and J by 6 bases, with 12 bases of the junction left unmatched. This sample stems from a study of early T cells in non-severe SARS-CoV-2 infection. About the study: From unsorted whole blood, bulk RNA was sequenced, and the chains remained unpaired.

This clonotype was sampled from an adult who was a healthcare worker with PCR-confirmed SARS-CoV-2 infection or an uninfected control (not recorded which). Sequenced: whole blood. This sequence joins TRBV18 and TRBJ1-1, with 7 nucleotides matching TRBD1. The CDR3 sequence: CASSPSSTGATPEAFF. The CDR3 nucleotides are TGTGCCAGCTCACCATCGAGCACAGGGGCTACTCCTGAAGCTTTCTTT.